This T cell receptor beta chain comes out of a study of blood T cells in healthy people across ages. Points from the study as a whole: Higher diversity and more naive CD4+ cells were features of long-lived donors, compared to aged donors.

Of note for this clonotype: The target antigen is unknown.

Every donor provided approximately 10 milliliters of peripheral blood. Total RNA, at least 5.5 micrograms per sample, was extracted from PBMCs. Through a sample-barcoded 5' primer and a J-beta primer mix, a second PCR was run for roughly 7 to 12 cycles. Each CDR3 protein is one row after TCRdb ran MiXCR on the 5' RACE reads. The sample lists 1.5 million to 2 million distinct CDR3 sequences; about 35% were seen once. This CDR3 has 13 amino acids. From germline, CDR1 is MNHEY and CDR2 SMNVEV (reference sequence). V was pared by 5 bases and J by 7 bases, with 14 bases between. Input material: blood. The chain links TRBV27 to TRBJ1-2; D uncertain. The receptor's source is a woman in her 30s in good health. The CDR3 protein is CASSPGEGRGYTF. The DNA of the CDR3 is TGTGCCAGCAGTCCCGGGGAGGGTCGTGGCTACACCTTC.